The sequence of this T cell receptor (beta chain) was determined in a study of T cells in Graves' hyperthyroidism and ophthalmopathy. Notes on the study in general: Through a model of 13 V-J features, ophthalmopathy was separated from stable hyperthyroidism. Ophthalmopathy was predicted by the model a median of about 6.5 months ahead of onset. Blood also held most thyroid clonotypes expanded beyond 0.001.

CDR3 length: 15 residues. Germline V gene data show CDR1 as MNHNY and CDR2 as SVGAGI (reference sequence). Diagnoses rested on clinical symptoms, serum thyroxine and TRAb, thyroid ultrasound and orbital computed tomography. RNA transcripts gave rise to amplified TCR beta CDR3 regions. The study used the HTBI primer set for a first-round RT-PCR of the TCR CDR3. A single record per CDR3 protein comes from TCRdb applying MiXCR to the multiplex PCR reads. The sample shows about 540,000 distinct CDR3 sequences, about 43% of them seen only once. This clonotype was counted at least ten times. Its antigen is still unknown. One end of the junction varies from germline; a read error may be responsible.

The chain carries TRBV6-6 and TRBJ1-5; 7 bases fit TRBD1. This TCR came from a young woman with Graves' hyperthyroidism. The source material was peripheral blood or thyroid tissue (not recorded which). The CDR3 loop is CASSYLDRDNQLQHF. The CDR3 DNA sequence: TGTGCCAGCAGTTACCTTGACAGGGACAATCAGCTCCAGCATTTT.